This T cell receptor beta chain originates from a study of human T cells and chemical hapten exposure (dated by TCRdb to the early 2020s). General notes on the study: For sensitization, 2% DPC in acetone was applied to a 2 cm by 2 cm area of upper inner arm skin. Throughout the study period of about 23 weeks, patients also received therapeutic DPC doses to the scalp every week. Patch testing was performed on the upper back with Finn chambers containing 0.01% DPC, and the patch tests were scored after 6 days according to International Contact Dermatitis Research Group standards. Most of the patients in the cohort were female, and the cohort covered alopecia areata with under or over 50% scalp involvement, alopecia totalis and alopecia universalis. Libraries were combined into a pool for sequencing, and differences in TCR yield between samples came mainly from small differences in library volumes within the pool. This study followed changes in the peripheral blood TCR repertoire in vivo during primary and secondary sensitization of alopecia patients to the hapten diphenylcyclopropenone (DPC). Blood was sampled from patients pre-sensitization (week 0) and at 2, 6 and about 24 weeks after DPC sensitization. For TCR sequencing, blood came from approximately 29 alopecia patients at anywhere from one to four time points (pre-sensitization, 2, 6 and 24 weeks). Study-wide findings and limitations: The number of PT1 expanded TCRs positively correlated with patch test score, significant at thresholds 8, 16 and 32 but not 4. The number of TCRs above 1 in 1000 frequency did not change with DPC sensitization; there was no evidence of global repertoire structure alterations. Because all patients had alopecia, a presumed autoimmune disease, the immune response of the patients might differ from that of healthy individuals. Compared with pre-sensitization or healthy control sets, expanded TCRs formed significantly more large CDR3 similarity clusters, which is consistent with antigen-driven responses. After repeated subsampling, the strength of the expansion versus patch-test correlation and the threshold at which it became significant changed.

Note on this clonotype: Its antigen is unknown. Per-base quality was not reported, and no clone a single base away is much larger than it.

V is cut by 7 bases and J by 0 bases, and the space between the germline ends is 10 bases. The CDR3 holds 14 amino acids from the cysteine to the phenylalanine. The kept DNA is CDR3 alone, 42 bases in frame from the first base. Based on the germline V gene, the CDR1 and CDR2 sequences are MDHEN and SYDVKM. The time point label on this specimen signifies: patch test 3, about 24 weeks after DPC sensitization. Reading the label with the study, this specimen's treatment or condition is: therapeutic diphenylcyclopropenone sensitization with weekly scalp DPC. At each patch-test visit, blood was drawn before the patch test was applied. To be eligible, patients had to be aged 18 to 70, diagnosed with alopecia and judged suitable for DPC therapy, while pregnant patients were excluded. Total RNA was isolated from unfractionated whole blood collected in Tempus Blood RNA tubes. The library was prepared using RACE. The sequencer was a NextSeq 500. During library preparation, unique molecular identifiers were attached to individual cDNA molecules so that TCRs could be counted quantitatively and reproducibly. For every blood RNA sample, sequencing covered both the TCR alpha and TCR beta chains. Per the original workflow: Samples had a median of roughly 100,000 TCRs, with a range from roughly 20,000 to 690,600. V, J and CDR3 annotation of the TCR reads was carried out using the Decombinator software suite. Every sample was subsampled to the same number of TCRs (28,000) for the PS versus PT1 abundance plots. TCRs were defined as expanded if absent before sensitization and observed at least eight times at the 2-week time point. Starting from the raw public reads, TCRdb applied fastp trimming at Q25, assembled clones with MiXCR and retained in-frame beta chains. Identical CDR3 protein sequences are pooled into one entry, listed with their most common genes and DNA. These V and J calls derive from TCRdb rather than the authors' analysis. The sample yields 70,000 or so distinct CDR3 sequences; 11% were counted once. Roughly 1.5% of the sample goes to the ten largest clones.

This chain is built from TRBV28 and TRBJ1-5, with no confident D gene call. This clonotype was sampled from a woman aged 45-59 years with alopecia areata. Some clones in this sample may be carry-over from other donors' samples. Source: whole blood, taken in connection with sensitization to the hapten diphenylcyclopropenone (DPC). The nucleotide sequence is TGTGCCAGCAACGGATGGTATAGCAATCAGCCCCAGCATTTT. It codes for CASNGWYSNQPQHF.